What follows is one T cell receptor beta chain and its context. What it recognizes is unknown. This record comes from a study of cytomegalovirus exposure and HLA in healthy donors. Study context: Early on, a data release was issued that held 80 million or so unique TCRs from HLA-typed donors.

Whole-study findings and limits: No immune exposure information besides CMV serostatus was available.

PCR used 60 Vbeta primers and 13 Jbeta primers. TCRdb's copy holds only in-frame clones and misses some; the assay was immunoSEQ multiplex PCR. The sample contains approximately 130,000 clones, 82% of which appear only once. Sequencing was performed on PBMCs. The TCR sequence derives from a boy aged 5-17 years in good health and CMV-seronegative.

The CDR3 here is CASSEPLGLAGDTQYF. The CDR3 DNA follows: TGTGCCAGCAGTGAACCGCTCGGACTAGCGGGAGATACGCAGTATTTT. The chain combines TRBV6-1 with TRBJ2-3, with 11 bases matching TRBD2. V dropped 2 bases and J dropped 5; count of bases not matched to a gene: 6. CDR3 size: 16 residues. From germline, CDR1 is MNHNS and CDR2 SASEGT.